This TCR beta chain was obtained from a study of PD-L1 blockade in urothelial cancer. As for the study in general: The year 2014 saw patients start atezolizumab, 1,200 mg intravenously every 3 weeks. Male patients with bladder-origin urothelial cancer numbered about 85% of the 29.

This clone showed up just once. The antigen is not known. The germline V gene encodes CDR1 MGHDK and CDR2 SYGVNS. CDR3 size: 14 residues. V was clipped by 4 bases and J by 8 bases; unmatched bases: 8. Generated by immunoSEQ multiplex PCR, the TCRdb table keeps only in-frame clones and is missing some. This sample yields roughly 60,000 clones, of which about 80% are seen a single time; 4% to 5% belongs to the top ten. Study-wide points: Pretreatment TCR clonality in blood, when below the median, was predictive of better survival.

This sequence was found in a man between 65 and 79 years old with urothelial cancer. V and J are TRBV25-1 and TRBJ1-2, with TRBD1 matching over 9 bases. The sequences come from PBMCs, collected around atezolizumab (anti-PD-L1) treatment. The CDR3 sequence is CASSASTGGEGYTF. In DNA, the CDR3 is TGTGCCAGCAGTGCCTCGACAGGGGGAGAGGGCTACACCTTC.